This entry lists 21 T cell receptor beta chains sequenced from one sample in a study of blood T cell repertoires in COVID-19. The table came from immunoSEQ multiplex PCR; TCRdb's copy has only in-frame clones and leaves some out. The profile shows some 220,000 clones, less than 85% of them singletons. Sequenced sample: peripheral blood. The receptor set was obtained from a woman aged 70-85 years with acute or convalescent COVID-19.

The genes are TRBV7-2 and TRBJ2-5; 9 positions match TRBD2. This CDR3 has 16 amino acids. After removal of 5 bases from V and 0 bases from J, the junction contained 7 bases not matched to a gene. Germline V gives CDR1 SGHTA, CDR2 FQGNSA. CDR3 DNA sequence: TGTGCCAGCAGCATGGCTAGCGGGGCGTACCAAGAGACCCAGTACTTC. As protein: CASSMASGAYQETQYF.

The CDR3 here is CASSPVGGNRDPEGNEQFF. The DNA for the CDR3 is TGCGCCAGCAGCCCGGTTGGGGGCAACCGGGACCCCGAGGGCAATGAGCAGTTCTTC. J is TRBJ2-1 and V is TRBV5-1; a weak D match, TRBD1 (6 bases). Trimming pared 4 bases from V and 6 bases from J, leaving 29 bases between. The CDR3 runs 19 residues. Germline V gene lookup returns CDR1 SGHRS and CDR2 YFSETQ.

The chain recombines TRBV6-2 or TRBV6-3 with TRBJ1-2; D remains unclear. This CDR3 has 13 amino acids. V was shortened by 2 bases and J by 1 base, with 5 bases between the two germline ends. Germline assignment: CDR1 MNHEY and CDR2 SVGEGT. DNA for the CDR3: TGTGCCAGCAGTTACCCCTATAACTATGGCTACACCTTC. Its protein product is CASSYPYNYGYTF.

The chain uses TRBV30 and TRBJ1-2; no reliable D call. This CDR3 spans 12 amino acids. Trimming removed 4 bases at V and 8 bases at J, with 14 bases between. CDR1 and CDR2 (germline): GTSNPN, SVGIG (reference sequence). CDR3 DNA: TGTGCCTGGAATATACACGAAGAAGGCTACACCTTC. As protein: CAWNIHEEGYTF.

The chain recombines TRBV4-1 with TRBJ1-1; 8 positions match TRBD1. The CDR3 spans 15 residues. The germline gives CDR1 MGHRA, CDR2 YSYEKL. J lost 3 bases, V lost 3 bases, and 6 bases had no gene match. This CDR3 is CASSQRQGRYTEAFF. The CDR3 nucleotides read TGCGCCAGCAGCCAGAGACAGGGGAGGTACACTGAAGCTTTCTTT.

This clone was recorded once. This rearrangement joins TRBV19 to TRBJ2-5, with D possibly TRBD2 on 6 matching bases. Trimming removed 3 bases at V and 4 bases at J, with 15 bases between. Germline V gives CDR1 LNHDA, CDR2 SQIVND (reference sequence). This CDR3 contains 15 residues. The CDR3 DNA follows: TGTGCCAGTAGTATCGCCGGGAGCCAAAGAGAGACCCAGTACTTC. Protein sequence: CASSIAGSQRETQYF.

This clone was detected once. The same CDR3 is also encoded by other DNA sequences in this sample. The V call is TRBV3-1 (or the pseudogene TRBV3-2), the J call TRBJ1-6; D gene unclear. The CDR3 covers 12 residues. V shed 1 base and J shed 10 bases, with 5 bases lying between them. Per the germline V gene, CDR1 is LGHDT and CDR2 is YNNKEL (reference sequence). The CDR3: CASSQGGSPLHF. In DNA form, the CDR3 reads TGTGCCAGCAGCCAAGGAGGATCACCCCTCCACTTT.

This clone has a handful of counts. The V gene is TRBV30, the J gene TRBJ1-4; possible D gene TRBD1, 6 bases. The germline CDR1 and CDR2 sequences are GTSNPN and SVGIG (reference sequence). Between the trimmed V and J ends, which lost 2 bases and 7 bases, there was a span of 17 bases. The CDR3 extends over 15 amino acids. CDR3 residues: CAWSHFRGFGEKLFF. The CDR3 DNA sequence: TGTGCCTGGAGTCATTTCAGGGGCTTCGGTGAAAAACTGTTTTTT.

This chain uses TRBV5-8 with TRBJ2-5; D remains unclear. Germline CDR1 reads SGHTS; CDR2 reads YDEGEE. The V gene lost 1 base and the J gene lost 5 bases, with 3 bases spanning the gap. The CDR3 consists of 11 residues. CDR3 DNA: TGTGCCAGCAGCTTGTCTGAGACCCAGTACTTC. It specifies CASSLSETQYF.

The chain is built from TRBV5-5 and TRBJ2-3, with D perhaps matching TRBD1 (7 bases). The CDR3 has 15 amino acids. The V end lost 0 bases, the J end lost 7 bases, and 15 bases lay between the germline ends. The germline CDR1 and CDR2 sequences are SGHKS and YYEKEE (reference sequence). In nucleotides, the CDR3 is TGTGCCAGCAGCTTGGCCCCAGGGGGAGGAAATACGCAGTATTTT. Amino acid sequence: CASSLAPGGGNTQYF.

The table lists this clone with a count of one. The V gene is TRBV5-1, the J gene TRBJ2-1; no reliable D call. The CDR3 is 13 residues long. The germline CDR1 and CDR2 sequences are SGHRS and YFSETQ. V lost 0 bases and J lost 7, with 8 bases in between. The DNA of the CDR3 is TGCGCCAGCAGCTTGGGAGAGATTAATGAGCAGTTCTTC. Translated: CASSLGEINEQFF.

This chain uses TRBV2 with TRBJ1-2, with D tentatively TRBD1 (6 bases). The CDR3 length is 12 residues. The V and J ends lost 5 bases and 5 bases respectively, with 9 bases between them. CDR1 is SNHLY, CDR2 FYNNEI, per germline. The CDR3 here is CASSTDRYGYTF. CDR3 sequence (DNA): TGTGCCAGCAGTACGGACAGATATGGCTACACCTTC.

The rearrangement uses TRBV3-1 (or the pseudogene TRBV3-2) and TRBJ2-3, with TRBD2 matching over 9 bases. Looked up from germline, CDR1 is LGHDT and CDR2 is YNNKEL (reference sequence). The trim removed 6 bases at V and 5 bases at J, leaving 9 bases unmatched. The CDR3 consists of 15 residues. The CDR3, as DNA: TGTGCCAGCAGGGGCGGGGGGGCTGGAGAAGATACGCAGTATTTT. Protein product: CASRGGGAGEDTQYF.

The chain couples TRBV2 to TRBJ1-2, with 10 bases matching TRBD1. Trimming cost V 7 bases and J 4 bases; bases outside gene matches: 12. The germline V gene encodes CDR1 SNHLY and CDR2 FYNNEI. The CDR3 is made up of 16 amino acids. The CDR3 protein is CASTRDRGKIGYGYTF. The CDR3 region has the DNA TGTGCCAGCACTCGGGACAGGGGTAAAATTGGCTATGGCTACACCTTC.

V gene TRBV6-1 combines with J gene TRBJ2-7; 7 positions match TRBD1. This CDR3 is 14 amino acids long. Trimming took 3 bases from V and 3 from J; bases not matched to a gene: 5. From germline, CDR1 is MNHNS and CDR2 SASEGT. In DNA form, the CDR3 reads TGTGCCAGCAGTGAGGGACAGCTAATCTACGAGCAGTACTTC. Translating gives CASSEGQLIYEQYF.

The chain has TRBV5-5 and TRBJ1-2; D may be TRBD1 (5 bases). Per the germline V gene, CDR1 is SGHKS and CDR2 is YYEKEE (reference sequence). Between the trimmed V and J ends, which lost 4 bases and 5 bases, there was a span of 18 bases. This CDR3 is built from 15 residues. The CDR3: CASSRLKGAEYGYTF. The CDR3 coding sequence is TGTGCCAGCAGCCGGTTGAAAGGGGCGGAGTATGGCTACACCTTC.

The V call is TRBV5-1, the J call TRBJ2-5; 12 positions agree with TRBD2. J gave up 5 bases and V 6 bases, and 17 bases lay outside the gene matches. This CDR3 has 18 residues. Germline V lookup: CDR1 SGHRS, CDR2 YFSETQ. CDR3 sequence: CASTVSSGGALAGETQYF. The DNA for the CDR3 is TGCGCCAGCACCGTATCTAGCGGGGGGGCCTTAGCAGGGGAGACCCAGTACTTC.

A few counts support this clone. Other DNA sequences within the sample encode an identical CDR3. The chain combines TRBV30 with TRBJ2-7; tentatively, D is TRBD1 (6 bases). The germline V gene has CDR1 GTSNPN and CDR2 SVGIG (reference sequence). There are 12 residues in the CDR3. Trimming stripped 1 base from V and 4 bases from J, with 8 bases between. In DNA form, the CDR3 reads TGTGCCTGGAGTGGGACAGCTTACGAGCAGTACGTC. It codes for CAWSGTAYEQYV.

This chain joins TRBV9 and TRBJ1-4, with TRBD1 as a possible D gene (5 bases). Germline CDR1 is SGDLS and CDR2 is YYNGEE. V gave up 4 bases and J gave up 3 bases, with 13 bases separating them. This CDR3 region has 15 residues. In nucleotides, the CDR3 is TGTGCCAGCAGCTCCCAAGGGGCGCCTAATGAAAAACTGTTTTTT. It encodes CASSSQGAPNEKLFF.

V usage is TRBV6-7 and J usage is TRBJ2-5, with D maybe TRBD1 (6 bases). TRBV6-7 falls under the ORF class, with uncertain function. The CDR3 contains 16 residues. The V gene lost 7 bases and the J gene lost 4 bases, with 22 bases spanning the gap. CDR3 protein: CASNLRDTPWRETQYF. The CDR3 region has the DNA TGTGCCAGCAACCTCCGGGACACCCCATGGAGAGAGACCCAGTACTTC.

The chain has TRBV4-1 and TRBJ1-2; 8 nucleotides align to TRBD1. Per the germline V gene, CDR1 is MGHRA and CDR2 is YSYEKL. Unmatched junction bases numbered 10, after V lost 0 bases and J lost 4 bases. The CDR3 is 17 residues long. The DNA of the CDR3 is TGCGCCAGCAGCCAAGAGGGGACGACAGGGGAAATCTATGGCTACACCTTC. It specifies CASSQEGTTGEIYGYTF.